Below are 8 T cell receptor beta chains sequenced from a single sample in a study of blood T cells in healthy people across ages. Sample-barcoded 5' priming and a J-beta primer mix drove a second PCR of about 6 to 11 cycles. Via MiXCR, TCRdb re-called the 5' RACE reads, giving one row per CDR3 protein. The sample records fewer than 700,000 distinct CDR3 sequences, around 48% being singletons. The sample comprised blood. These receptors all stem from a man older than 75 in good health.

This clonotype has more than one count but fewer than ten. The chain joins TRBV7-2 to TRBJ2-5, with 12 bases fitting TRBD2. The germline CDR1 and CDR2 sequences are SGHTA and FQGNSA. The CDR3 totals 16 residues. J was trimmed by 11 bases and V by 0 bases; bases with no gene match: 10. CDR3 sequence: CASSLAGTSGYNEQYF. The CDR3 region has the DNA TGTGCCAGCAGCTTAGCGGGGACTAGCGGGTACAATGAGCAGTACTTC.

V is TRBV7-8 and J is TRBJ2-6; TRBD1 agrees at 7 bases. Germline CDR1 and CDR2: SGHVS and FQNEAQ. Trimming took 4 bases from V and 2 from J; bases not matched to a gene: 2. This CDR3 is built from 15 residues. The CDR3 nucleotides read TGTGCCAGCAGCTCAACAGGGGCTGGGGCCAACGTCCTGACTTTC. It codes for CASSSTGAGANVLTF.

This clonotype came up once. The chain couples TRBV14 to TRBJ2-3; no clear D gene. There are 12 residues in the CDR3. The V gene's germline CDR1 is SGHDN and CDR2 FVKESK. The V end was cut by 2 bases, the J end by 7 bases, with 7 bases between. DNA for the CDR3: TGTGCCAGCAGCCAATCGAGTTATACGCAGTATTTT. This sequence encodes CASSQSSYTQYF.

This clonotype has more than one count but fewer than ten. This chain joins TRBV29-1 and TRBJ2-7, with 10 bases fitting TRBD2. Germline CDR1 is SQVTM and CDR2 is ANQGSEA. The CDR3 runs to 15 residues. V shed 6 bases and J 5 bases; nucleotides not matched to a gene: 13. The CDR3 is CSVRGASGRVDEQYF. CDR3 DNA: TGCAGCGTCCGGGGGGCTAGCGGGAGAGTAGACGAGCAGTACTTC.

This chain connects TRBV20-1 to TRBJ2-1, with 9 bases identical to TRBD2. V lost 1 base and J lost 3; bases outside the gene matches: 4. The germline V gene encodes CDR1 DFQATT and CDR2 SNEGSKA (reference sequence). The CDR3 totals 15 residues. The chain's CDR3 is CSARGLAEHYNEQFF. In nucleotides, the CDR3 is TGCAGTGCTAGAGGACTAGCGGAACACTACAATGAGCAGTTCTTC.

The chain has TRBV3-1 and TRBJ2-7, with D possibly TRBD1 on 5 matching bases. Trimming cost V 0 bases and J 0 bases, with 9 bases left between them. Germline V gene sequence: CDR1 LGHDT, CDR2 YNNKEL (reference sequence). The CDR3 extends over 15 amino acids. The CDR3 region has the DNA TGTGCCAGCAGCCAAGAACAGGTTCTCTCCTACGAGCAGTACTTC. As protein: CASSQEQVLSYEQYF.

The chain joins TRBV29-1 to TRBJ2-5; 9 positions match TRBD1. V trimming: 6 bases; J trimming: 5 bases; junction bases outside the gene matches: 7. This CDR3 contains 13 residues. Germline CDR1 and CDR2: SQVTM and ANQGSEA. The CDR3 reads CSVSGQGFETQYF. The CDR3 DNA sequence: TGCAGCGTGTCGGGACAGGGTTTTGAGACCCAGTACTTC. The variable domain in full, completed from reference TRBV29-1 and TRBJ2-5, reads SAVISQKPSRDICQRGTSLTIQCQVDSQVTMMFWYRQQPGQSLTLIATANQGSEATYESGFVIDKFPISRPNLTFSTLTVSNMSPEDSSIYLCSVSGQGFETQYFGPGTRLLVL.

This clonotype came up a few times. The gene calls are TRBV15 and TRBJ2-4, with D possibly being TRBD2 (6 bases). Germline V gene lookup returns CDR1 LNHNV and CDR2 YYDKDF (reference sequence). Deletions cut 0 bases from V and 7 bases from J, with 10 bases between. This CDR3 spans 14 amino acids. Here the CDR3 DNA reads TGTGCCACCAGCAGAGATCGGGGGAGGAACATTCAGTACTTC. This translates into CATSRDRGRNIQYF.